This TCR beta chain was sequenced for a study of regulatory T cells in long-lasting Graves disease. In its sample, this clonotype was seen many times. As to time point: newly diagnosed GD, antithyroid drugs for less than 3 months. Scientists built the TCR library using RNA that was extracted from PBMCs. CDR1 and CDR2 (germline): SGHAT, FQNNGV. V lost 3 bases and J 14 bases, leaving 26 bases between the germline ends. The CDR3 is made up of 17 amino acids. With iRepertoire HTBI primers and Arm-PCR of CDR3 regions, TCR beta libraries were built. Each CDR3 protein is one row after TCRdb ran MiXCR on the multiplex PCR reads. The sample gives under 500,000 distinct CDR3 sequences, 16% of which show up once; approximately 11% is in the top ten. These data were also reused for a study on T cells in Graves' hyperthyroidism and ophthalmopathy. That source notes: Before onset, ophthalmopathy was predicted by the model a median about six months earlier.

This TCR was sampled from a woman aged 25 to 39 with Graves disease. This rearrangement joins TRBV11-2 to TRBJ1-6, with TRBD1 as a possible D gene (5 bases). The specimen comprised peripheral blood mononuclear cells (PBMCs), sampled at new diagnosis, from a patient treated with antithyroid drugs. CDR3 DNA: TGTGCCAGCAGCTTCGTTTTAGGACGGGGCCGTAATTCGGCCCTCCACTTT. Translated, it gives CASSFVLGRGRNSALHF.